This passage covers 3 T cell receptor beta chains from one sample sequenced in a study of long-term antiretroviral therapy in people with HIV. At survey level, the immunoSEQ assay was run in its v3.0 version. Only in-frame clones appear in the TCRdb table, and some are missing; sequencing was by immunoSEQ multiplex PCR. The repertoire holds fewer than 25,000 clones, with 82% as singletons. Sequences were derived from unsorted PBMCs, sampled at the start of antiretroviral therapy. These receptors were obtained from a man between 50 and 59 years old with HIV.

This chain uses TRBV14 with TRBJ2-5; 13 nucleotides match TRBD2. The CDR3 extends over 18 amino acids. V dropped 4 bases and J dropped 2; count of bases not matched to a gene: 10. CDR1 and CDR2 from the germline V gene are SGHDN and FVKESK. Here the CDR3 reads CASSPWTSGGNPQETQYF. CDR3 DNA sequence: TGTGCCAGCAGCCCTTGGACTAGCGGGGGCAACCCTCAAGAGACCCAGTACTTC.

Only one count was recorded for this clone. The chain combines TRBV28 with TRBJ2-7; 11 nucleotides agree with TRBD2. From germline, CDR1 is MDHEN and CDR2 SYDVKM. The CDR3 runs 15 residues. V shed 6 bases and J 5 bases; nucleotides not matched to a gene: 9. The CDR3 DNA sequence: TGTGCCAGCAGGCCTACTAGCGGGAGATTCGACGAGCAGTACTTC. Protein product: CASRPTSGRFDEQYF.

This clone came up once. J is TRBJ1-5 and V is TRBV11-2; D is possibly TRBD1 (6 bases). CDR3 length: 17 residues. CDR1 is SGHAT and CDR2 is FQNNGV in the germline V gene. The V end was cut by 2 bases, the J end by 0 bases, with 14 bases between. In DNA form, the CDR3 reads TGTGCCAGCAGCTTATGGGGACACACAATTAGCAATCAGCCCCAGCATTTT. It specifies CASSLWGHTISNQPQHF.